The rows below give T cell receptor beta chains drawn from one sample of a study of CD8+CD57+ T cells in acquired aplastic anemia. MiXCR, run by TCRdb on the reads, gives a single entry per CDR3 protein. This sample has roughly 170,000 distinct CDR3 sequences, with about 44% found just once. Source material: sorted CD4+, CD8+, or CD8+CD57+ T cells (not recorded which) from PBMCs. These receptor sequences come from a human donor with aplastic anemia. Both conserved end residues are part of each CDR3. The order of the fields is V gene, CDR3 length, clone size, D gene, J gene, CDR3 DNA, CDR3 protein. The D gene is left open where the match is weak. The size of a clone is reported for some rows only, either as once, few or many, or as a class for expanded clones.

V gene: TRBV7-8
CDR3 length: 15
clone size: NA
D gene: TRBD1
J gene: TRBJ1-1
CDR3 DNA: TGTGCCAGCAGCCAACGGGACAGGGGTTTAACTGAAGCTTTCTTT
CDR3 protein: CASSQRDRGLTEAFF

V gene: TRBV4-1
CDR3 length: 14
clone size: NA
D gene: NA
J gene: TRBJ2-7
CDR3 DNA: TGCGCCAGCAGCCAGATCCAGGGGTTGTACGAGCAGTACTTC
CDR3 protein: CASSQIQGLYEQYF

V gene: TRBV9
CDR3 length: 17
clone size: NA
D gene: TRBD2
J gene: TRBJ2-3
CDR3 DNA: TGTGCCAGCAGCGTAGCCGGACTAGCGGTTAGCACAGATACGCAGTATTTT
CDR3 protein: CASSVAGLAVSTDTQYF

V gene: TRBV19
CDR3 length: 14
clone size: NA
D gene: TRBD2
J gene: TRBJ2-5
CDR3 DNA: TGTGCCAGTAGTAGCGGGGGGCACCAAGAGACCCAGTACTTC
CDR3 protein: CASSSGGHQETQYF

V gene: TRBV7-2
CDR3 length: 13
clone size: NA
D gene: NA
J gene: TRBJ1-6
CDR3 DNA: TGTGCCAGCAGCTCTCTAGATCTGTCACCCCTCCACTTT
CDR3 protein: CASSSLDLSPLHF

V gene: TRBV7-8
CDR3 length: 18
clone size: many
D gene: TRBD2
J gene: TRBJ2-7
CDR3 DNA: TGTGCCAGCAGCTTAAGGGGCTTCGGGGAGGGTCCCTACTACGAGCAGTACTTC
CDR3 protein: CASSLRGFGEGPYYEQYF

V gene: TRBV6-1
CDR3 length: 17
clone size: few
D gene: TRBD1
J gene: TRBJ2-6
CDR3 DNA: TGTGCCAGCAGTAAACAGGGGGGAACGTACGGGGCCAACGTCCTGACTTTC
CDR3 protein: CASSKQGGTYGANVLTF

V gene: TRBV29-1
CDR3 length: 9
clone size: many
D gene: NA
J gene: TRBJ1-1
CDR3 DNA: TGCAGCGTTTCTTCTGAAGCTTTCTTT
CDR3 protein: CSVSSEAFF

V gene: TRBV9
CDR3 length: 15
clone size: NA
D gene: NA
J gene: TRBJ2-1
CDR3 DNA: TGTGCCAGCAGCGTACTAGCGAGTTCCTACAATGAGCAGTTCTTC
CDR3 protein: CASSVLASSYNEQFF

V gene: TRBV7-9
CDR3 length: 14
clone size: NA
D gene: NA
J gene: TRBJ2-7
CDR3 DNA: TGTGCCAGCAGCTTGGGGGAGCGGGCCTACGAGCAGTACTTC
CDR3 protein: CASSLGERAYEQYF

V gene: TRBV5-1
CDR3 length: 11
clone size: many
D gene: NA
J gene: TRBJ2-5
CDR3 DNA: TGCGCCAGCAAAAGGGAAGAGACCCAGTACTTC
CDR3 protein: CASKREETQYF

V gene: TRBV6-1
CDR3 length: 14
clone size: NA
D gene: NA
J gene: TRBJ2-7
CDR3 DNA: TGTGCCAGCAGAGGACCAGGTTCTTCCTACGAGCAGTACTTC
CDR3 protein: CASRGPGSSYEQYF

V gene: TRBV2
CDR3 length: 14
clone size: NA
D gene: NA
J gene: TRBJ1-6
CDR3 DNA: TGTGCCAGCAGTGAGGGAAGGGACGTTTCACCCCTCCACTTT
CDR3 protein: CASSEGRDVSPLHF

V gene: TRBV6-5
CDR3 length: 14
clone size: many
D gene: NA
J gene: TRBJ1-4
CDR3 DNA: TGTGCCAGCAGTTACACCTCAACTAATGAAAAACTGTTTTTT
CDR3 protein: CASSYTSTNEKLFF

V gene: TRBV7-9
CDR3 length: 13
clone size: NA
D gene: NA
J gene: TRBJ2-1
CDR3 DNA: TGTGCCAGCAGCCAACAGGGCGTCAATGAGCAGTTCTTC
CDR3 protein: CASSQQGVNEQFF

V gene: TRBV10-1
CDR3 length: 17
clone size: NA
D gene: TRBD1
J gene: TRBJ2-2
CDR3 DNA: TGCGCCAGCAGTGAGTCACCGGACAGGGCGAACACCGGGGAGCTGTTTTTT
CDR3 protein: CASSESPDRANTGELFF

V gene: TRBV25-1
CDR3 length: 14
clone size: many
D gene: NA
J gene: TRBJ1-4
CDR3 DNA: TGTGCCAGCAGTGAAGATGGCATCAATGAAAAACTGTTTTTT
CDR3 protein: CASSEDGINEKLFF

V gene: TRBV5-4
CDR3 length: 17
clone size: many
D gene: TRBD1
J gene: TRBJ1-6
CDR3 DNA: TGTGCCAGCAGCTTGGCCACTATAACAGGGGGTGGCTCACCCCTCCACTTT
CDR3 protein: CASSLATITGGGSPLHF

V gene: TRBV24-1
CDR3 length: 14
clone size: NA
D gene: NA
J gene: TRBJ2-3
CDR3 DNA: TGTGCCACCAGTGACCTGGACAACACAGATACGCAGAATTTT
CDR3 protein: CATSDLDNTDTQNF

V gene: TRBV25-1
CDR3 length: 13
clone size: NA
D gene: NA
J gene: TRBJ2-7
CDR3 DNA: TGTGCCAGCAGTGACGGGCTCTCCTACGAGCAGTACTTC
CDR3 protein: CASSDGLSYEQYF

V gene: TRBV24-1
CDR3 length: 15
clone size: NA
D gene: NA
J gene: TRBJ1-4
CDR3 DNA: TGTGCCACCAGCGATTCTTCCGGGAATAGTGAAAAACTGTTTTTT
CDR3 protein: CATSDSSGNSEKLFF

V gene: TRBV10-3
CDR3 length: 15
clone size: NA
D gene: TRBD2
J gene: TRBJ2-3
CDR3 DNA: TGTGCCATCAGTGACGGACTAGCGGGAGGAGATACGCAGTATTTT
CDR3 protein: CAISDGLAGGDTQYF

V gene: TRBV6-1
CDR3 length: 18
clone size: many
D gene: NA
J gene: TRBJ2-2
CDR3 DNA: TGTGCCAGCATCCGCCGAATAGGAGGCGACTCGAACACCGGGGAGCTGTTTTTT
CDR3 protein: CASIRRIGGDSNTGELFF

V gene: TRBV15
CDR3 length: 14
clone size: NA
D gene: NA
J gene: TRBJ1-1
CDR3 DNA: TGTGCCACCAGCAGGGGAACGATGAACACTGAAGCTTTCTTT
CDR3 protein: CATSRGTMNTEAFF

V gene: TRBV14
CDR3 length: 13
clone size: many
D gene: NA
J gene: TRBJ2-7
CDR3 DNA: TGTGCCAGCAGCCTCGCGATTGGGTACGAGCAGTACTTC
CDR3 protein: CASSLAIGYEQYF

V gene: TRBV29-1
CDR3 length: 12
clone size: once
D gene: NA
J gene: TRBJ1-1
CDR3 DNA: TGCAGCGTAGCCCCGGGGGGCGTTGAAGCTTTCTTT
CDR3 protein: CSVAPGGVEAFF

V gene: TRBV13
CDR3 length: 16
clone size: NA
D gene: TRBD2
J gene: TRBJ2-3
CDR3 DNA: TGTGCCAGCAGCCTAGGACTAGCGGGAGCAGCAGATACGCAGTATTTT
CDR3 protein: CASSLGLAGAADTQYF

V gene: TRBV20-1
CDR3 length: 14
clone size: NA
D gene: TRBD1
J gene: TRBJ2-7
CDR3 DNA: TGCAGTGCTAGTTGGCCAGGGGGTGACTACGAGCAGTACTTC
CDR3 protein: CSASWPGGDYEQYF

V gene: TRBV19
CDR3 length: 15
clone size: NA
D gene: TRBD2
J gene: TRBJ2-3
CDR3 DNA: TGTGCCAGTAGTAGGGCGGGAGAAGGCACAGATACGCAGTATTTT
CDR3 protein: CASSRAGEGTDTQYF

V gene: TRBV24-1
CDR3 length: 12
clone size: few
D gene: NA
J gene: TRBJ1-2
CDR3 DNA: TGTGCCACCAGTGATTCAAGGGAAGGCTACACCTTC
CDR3 protein: CATSDSREGYTF